A single sample gave rise to the 22 T cell receptor beta chains below, sequenced in a study of blood T cells in healthy people across ages. The authors ran a second PCR of about 7 to 12 cycles using a sample-barcoded 5' primer and a J-beta primer mix. TCRdb recomputed calls from the 5' RACE reads with MiXCR, one row per CDR3 protein. The table records around 790,000 distinct CDR3 sequences, approximately 48% of them present only once. The sequenced sample consisted of blood. All receptors derive from a man aged 55 to 70 in good health.

The chain links TRBV6-2 or TRBV6-3 to TRBJ2-3; TRBD1 might be the D (7 bases). The CDR3 runs to 16 residues. Trimming took 5 bases from V and 0 from J, leaving 15 bases between them. The V gene's germline CDR1 is MNHEY and CDR2 SVGEGT. The CDR3 region has the DNA TGTGCCAGCAGTGCGGGACAGAGAACTAGCACAGATACGCAGTATTTT. Its protein product is CASSAGQRTSTDTQYF.

The J gene is TRBJ1-4, the V gene TRBV7-9; maybe TRBD1 (5 bases). There are 16 residues in the CDR3. The V gene's germline CDR1 is SEHNR and CDR2 FQNEAQ (reference sequence). V lost 0 bases, J lost 5 bases, and 13 bases lay in between. The CDR3 DNA is TGTGCCAGCAGCTTAGCGTCAGCGACAGCGAATGAAAAACTGTTTTTT. It is translated as CASSLASATANEKLFF.

The sample holds one count of this clonotype. This chain links TRBV7-2 with TRBJ2-1; TRBD2 might be the D (6 bases). Trimming stripped 7 bases from V and 8 bases from J, with 12 bases between. Germline V gene data show CDR1 as SGHTA and CDR2 as FQGNSA. The CDR3 is 12 residues long. CDR3: CASTGGSDEQFF. Here the CDR3 DNA reads TGTGCCAGCACCGGAGGGTCGGATGAGCAGTTCTTC.

The chain recombines TRBV18 with TRBJ2-1, with 7 bases matching TRBD1. The V and J ends lost 6 bases and 7 bases, in that order; junction bases with no gene match: 12. Germline CDR1 KGHSH, CDR2 LQKENI. This CDR3 has 15 amino acids. Here the CDR3 reads CASSVQGQSRNEQFF. For the CDR3, the DNA is TGTGCCAGCTCTGTTCAGGGACAGAGTAGGAATGAGCAGTTCTTC. The variable domain in full, completed from reference TRBV18 and TRBJ2-1, reads NAGVMQNPRHLVRRRGQEARLRCSPMKGHSHVYWYRQLPEEGLKFMVYLQKENIIDESGMPKERFSAEFPKEGPSILRIQQVVRGDSAAYFCASSVQGQSRNEQFFGPGTRLTVL.

With regard to this clonotype: One junction end does not reproduce the germline sequence, and a read error may be involved. The chain joins TRBV7-9 to TRBJ1-2; 8 bases are a match to TRBD1. The CDR3 length is 17 residues. Germline values: CDR1 SEHNR, CDR2 FQNEAQ (reference sequence). CDR3 DNA: TGTACCAGCAGCTTAGTGATCGGGGCGGTACAGGGGGATGGCTACACCTTC. This codes for CTSSLVIGAVQGDGYTF. Complete variable domain (other parts from reference TRBV7-9 and TRBJ1-2): DTGVSQNPRHKITKRGQNVTFRCDPISEHNRLYWYRQTLGQGPEFLTYFQNEAQLEKSRLLSDRFSAERPKGSFSTLEIQRTEQGDSAMYLCTSSLVIGAVQGDGYTFGSGTRLTVV.

This clonotype showed up just a few times. The rearrangement joins TRBV5-5 to TRBJ2-4, with TRBD1 matching over 12 bases. V lost 4 bases, J lost 9 bases, and 14 bases stayed unmatched. From germline, CDR1 is SGHKS and CDR2 YYEKEE (reference sequence). This CDR3 has 17 residues. In nucleotides, the CDR3 is TGTGCCAGCAGCGACGAGGGACAGGGGGCGCTTCTCGGCATTCAGTACTTC. Translation: CASSDEGQGALLGIQYF.

J is TRBJ2-7 and V is TRBV2; D might be TRBD1 or TRBD2, each matching 5 bases. The germline V gene encodes CDR1 SNHLY and CDR2 FYNNEI. Between the trimmed V and J ends, which lost 8 bases and 6 bases, there was a span of 17 bases. The CDR3 loop spans 13 amino acids. The CDR3, as DNA: TGTGCCAGCCGTCAGGGTGGAGGAAGCGAGCAGTACTTC. Translated, it gives CASRQGGGSEQYF.

This clonotype was counted ten times or more. The rearrangement joins TRBV7-2 to TRBJ2-6; D may match TRBD1 or TRBD2 (5 bases each). CDR1 SGHTA and CDR2 FQGNSA come from the germline V gene. Trimming took 0 bases from V and 2 from J, leaving 8 bases between them. This CDR3 has 16 residues. The CDR3 spells CASSLARDPGANVLTF. The CDR3, as DNA: TGTGCCAGCAGCTTAGCCAGGGACCCTGGGGCCAACGTCCTGACTTTC.

Only a few counts were recorded for this clonotype. CDR3 loop: CSVPLTGLYGYTF. The CDR3 coding sequence is TGCAGCGTCCCCCTGACAGGACTTTATGGCTACACCTTC. J is TRBJ1-2 and V is TRBV29-1; TRBD1 is a possible D gene (6 bases). V lost 6 bases to trimming and J lost 5 bases, with 16 bases between them. The length of the CDR3 is 13 residues. The germline V gene has CDR1 SQVTM and CDR2 ANQGSEA.

This clonotype was observed a few times. CDR3 in amino acids: CASQAYSNQPQHF. Written as DNA, the CDR3 is TGTGCCAGCCAAGCGTATAGCAATCAGCCCCAGCATTTT. The chain carries TRBV6-2 or TRBV6-3 and TRBJ1-5; D is ambiguous. The germline CDR1 and CDR2 sequences are MNHEY and SVGEGT. This CDR3 has 13 residues. V lost 8 bases and J lost 0, with 8 bases in between.

The chain recombines TRBV5-1 with TRBJ2-2; 8 nucleotides match TRBD1. CDR1 and CDR2 from the germline V gene are SGHRS and YFSETQ. The J segment lost 6 bases and the V segment lost 4 bases, leaving 5 bases of the junction unmatched. This CDR3 spans 14 amino acids. The DNA of the CDR3 is TGCGCCAGCAGCCTGGGACAGGCTGCCGGGGAGCTGTTTTTT. Protein product: CASSLGQAAGELFF.

Here the CDR3 DNA reads TGCGCCAGCAAGGCAGGGCTCAGCTCTGGGGCCAACGTCCTGACTTTC. It specifies CASKAGLSSGANVLTF. The chain couples TRBV5-1 to TRBJ2-6; weak D call: TRBD1 (5 bases). Between the trimmed V and J ends, which lost 6 bases and 0 bases, there was a span of 13 bases. From germline, CDR1 is SGHRS and CDR2 YFSETQ. This CDR3 contains 16 residues.

There are a few counts of this clonotype. The rearrangement joins TRBV29-1 to TRBJ1-2; D is perhaps TRBD1 (5 bases). Trimming took 7 bases from V and 3 from J, leaving 15 bases between them. The CDR3 consists of 13 residues. In germline, CDR1 is SQVTM, CDR2 ANQGSEA. The CDR3 nucleotides read TGCAGCGGCCAAGACAGTTCCTACTATGGCTACACCTTC. It yields the protein CSGQDSSYYGYTF.

In regard to this clonotype: A much bigger clone sits one base away, suggesting this may be a read error. The rearrangement links TRBV29-1 to TRBJ2-3; no clear D gene. The germline V gene encodes CDR1 SQVTM and CDR2 ANQGSEA. The CDR3 has 13 residues. For the CDR3, the DNA is TGCAGCGCCAATGGGGATGGCACAGATACGCGGTATTTT. It encodes CSANGDGTDTRYF.

This clonotype was seen a few times. The genes are TRBV28 and TRBJ2-1, with no clear D. The germline gives CDR1 MDHEN, CDR2 SYDVKM. The V gene lost 8 bases and the J gene lost 8 bases, with 19 bases spanning the gap. This CDR3 contains 14 residues. CDR3 nucleotide sequence: TGTGCCAGCTACCCTCGAGATTTCGGCCATGAGCAGTTCTTC. This sequence encodes CASYPRDFGHEQFF.

The chain carries TRBV20-1 and TRBJ2-3, with 10 bases matching TRBD1. The J segment lost 9 bases and the V segment lost 6 bases, leaving 3 bases of the junction unmatched. Per germline, CDR1 DFQATT and CDR2 SNEGSKA (reference sequence). The length of the CDR3 is 11 residues. The CDR3 region has the DNA TGCAGTGCGGGGACAGGGGAGACGCAGTATTTT. Its protein product is CSAGTGETQYF.

CDR3 DNA sequence: TGCAGTGCTCAATCTAGCGGGGGCCCTCATTCTGGATTCCAGCAGTTCTTC. Amino acids: CSAQSSGGPHSGFQQFF. V usage is TRBV20-1 and J usage is TRBJ2-1; TRBD2 matches at 10 bases. The germline V gene has CDR1 DFQATT and CDR2 SNEGSKA (reference sequence). The CDR3 has 17 residues. The V gene end was trimmed by 5 bases and the J gene end by 11 bases; junction bases not matched to a gene: 21.

The rearrangement joins TRBV12-3 or TRBV12-4 to TRBJ2-7; 11 bases match TRBD1. The V gene end was trimmed by 6 bases and the J gene end by 1 base; junction bases not matched to a gene: 5. This CDR3 has 15 amino acids. CDR3 protein: CASRRTGGLSYEQYF. DNA for the CDR3: TGTGCCAGCAGGCGGACAGGGGGCCTTTCCTACGAGCAGTACTTC.

This chain joins TRBV2 and TRBJ2-7; D not certain. CDR1 is SNHLY and CDR2 is FYNNEI in the germline V gene. Between the trimmed V and J ends, which lost 7 bases and 2 bases, there was a span of 9 bases. This CDR3 contains 12 residues. The CDR3: CASTFLPYEQYF. The CDR3 region has the DNA TGTGCCAGCACGTTCCTGCCCTACGAGCAGTACTTC.

V is TRBV9 and J is TRBJ2-3, with TRBD2 matching over 7 bases. Unmatched junction bases numbered 9, after V lost 3 bases and J lost 2 bases. Germline CDR1 reads SGDLS; CDR2 reads YYNGEE. This CDR3 has 16 residues. Here the CDR3 reads CASSAVGAGLTDTQYF. The DNA for the CDR3 is TGTGCCAGCAGCGCGGTGGGAGCGGGGCTCACAGATACGCAGTATTTT.

The genes are TRBV5-1 and TRBJ2-6; 14 bases match TRBD2. CDR3 size: 16 residues. Germline values: CDR1 SGHRS, CDR2 YFSETQ. Losses at the gene ends were 3 bases for V and 8 bases for J; bases not matched to a gene: 4. The CDR3 region is CASSSGTSGGSNVLTF. The CDR3 DNA reads TGCGCCAGCAGCTCCGGGACTAGCGGGGGATCCAACGTCCTGACTTTC.

The chain joins TRBV28 to TRBJ1-5; weak D call: TRBD1 (6 bases). The CDR3 runs 15 residues. Germline CDR1 and CDR2: MDHEN and SYDVKM. V was cut by 8 bases and J by 5 bases, with 19 bases left in between. The CDR3 loop is CASRAGGHTYQPQHF. The CDR3 region has the DNA TGTGCCAGCCGGGCCGGGGGGCACACTTATCAGCCCCAGCATTTT.